This T cell receptor (beta chain) was found in a study of metastatic and nonmetastatic thyroid tumors. Across the whole study: Across blood and tumor or nodule tissue, repertoires from malignant and benign thyroid patients were compared with one another.

Germline-derived CDR1 and CDR2 are ENHRY and SYGVKD. The CDR3 covers 13 residues. Unmatched junction bases numbered 7, after V lost 10 bases and J lost 4 bases. TCRdb re-called the PCR reads via MiXCR. The sample has under 35,000 clones; roughly 25% are singletons. All patients were treatment-naive before thyroid surgery. Sequenced material: blood. This rearrangement joins TRBV10-3 to TRBJ1-2; 9 bases align to TRBD1. The origin of this receptor is a female donor with papillary thyroid cancer or a benign thyroid nodule (not recorded which). Some clones in this sample may be carry-over from other donors' samples. The CDR3 DNA reads TGTGCCACTGGGGACAGGGAGCTCTATGGCTACACCTTC. Its translation is CATGDRELYGYTF.